This passage covers 30 T cell receptor beta chains from one sample sequenced in a study of OX40 agonist ivuxolimab in advanced cancers. Libraries were prepared by immunoSEQ multiplex PCR; TCRdb keeps only in-frame clonotypes and omits some of them. The sample yields over 85,000 clones, 87% seen once. This sample comprised CD4+ or CD8+ T cells sorted from blood, obtained in a trial of the OX40 agonist ivuxolimab. The receptors here all came from an adult with an advanced solid tumor such as melanoma, head and neck, liver or kidney cancer.

The DNA for the CDR3 is TGTGCCAGCAGTTCGTCTAGCTCCTATAATTCACCCCTCCACTTT. It codes for CASSSSSSYNSPLHF. The J gene is TRBJ1-6, the V gene TRBV6-6, with D unclear. The V gene lost 4 bases and the J gene lost 0 bases, with 7 bases spanning the gap. CDR3 size: 15 residues. CDR1 is MNHNY, CDR2 SVGAGI, per germline (reference sequence).

The chain recombines TRBV5-6 with TRBJ2-7; possible D gene TRBD2, 6 bases. CDR3 length: 13 residues. Looked up from germline, CDR1 is SGHDT and CDR2 is YYEEEE. With 3 bases removed from V and 5 bases from J, the gap between germline ends came to 12 bases. The CDR3 sequence is CASSSLREHEQYF. DNA for the CDR3: TGTGCCAGCAGCTCCCTCCGGGAGCACGAGCAGTACTTC.

As regards this clone: The final CDR3 position lacks the conserved phenylalanine or tryptophan, pointing to a likely read error. CDR3 sequence (DNA): TGTGCCAGCAGCACCTATGCCGCGGTGGGGTCACCCCTCCACCTT. It specifies CASSTYAAVGSPLHL. The rearrangement uses TRBV7-2 and TRBJ1-6; D gene unclear. The CDR3 runs to 15 residues. Trimming took 5 bases from V and 10 from J, leaving 18 bases between them. In germline, CDR1 is SGHTA, CDR2 FQGNSA.

The chain carries TRBV7-2 and TRBJ2-2; 9 bases agree with TRBD2. The CDR3 has 16 residues. The J segment lost 4 bases and the V segment lost 5 bases, leaving 8 bases of the junction unmatched. Germline values: CDR1 SGHTA, CDR2 FQGNSA. CDR3 sequence reads: CASSTRGGAPTGELFF. DNA of the CDR3: TGTGCCAGCAGCACTCGCGGGGGGGCCCCCACCGGGGAGCTGTTTTTT.

The chain links TRBV7-8 to TRBJ1-3, with D maybe TRBD1 (6 bases). V was pared by 5 bases and J by 6 bases, with 11 bases between. The V gene's germline CDR1 is SGHVS and CDR2 FQNEAQ. The CDR3 runs 13 residues. The chain's CDR3 is CASSTTGLNTIYF. CDR3 DNA sequence: TGTGCCAGCAGCACGACAGGACTAAACACCATATATTTT.

The rearrangement uses TRBV6-1 and TRBJ2-7, with 8 nucleotides matching TRBD1. Germline CDR1 reads MNHNS; CDR2 reads SASEGT. V lost 8 bases to trimming and J lost 4 bases; unmatched junction nucleotides: 13. This CDR3 is 15 amino acids long. The CDR3 bases are TGTGCCAGCGGCGCCGGGACAGGTTTTTTATACGAGCAGTACTTC. It is translated as CASGAGTGFLYEQYF.

The chain links TRBV15 to TRBJ2-7; tentative D call: TRBD2 (5 bases). Looked up from germline, CDR1 is LNHNV and CDR2 is YYDKDF (reference sequence). The CDR3 runs to 18 residues. Trimming shortened V by 0 bases and J by 7 bases, and 25 bases separated the two germline ends. The CDR3 is CATSREIPASEGFGEQYF. DNA for the CDR3: TGTGCCACCAGCAGAGAAATTCCGGCGTCCGAGGGTTTCGGAGAGCAGTACTTC.

The V and J genes are TRBV18 and TRBJ2-3; 7 bases match TRBD1. This CDR3 comprises 12 residues. Germline V CDR1 and CDR2: KGHSH, LQKENI. The J segment lost 6 bases and the V segment lost 6 bases, leaving 3 bases of the junction unmatched. The CDR3 DNA reads TGTGCCAGCTCGGGCAGGGGGGATACGCAGTATTTT. It specifies CASSGRGDTQYF.

The CDR3 sequence is CASRSPVGGVDTQYF. The CDR3 DNA sequence: TGTGCCAGCAGGTCGCCGGTGGGGGGGGTAGATACGCAGTATTTT. The rearrangement joins TRBV2 to TRBJ2-3, with 7 bases that match TRBD2. Germline CDR1 reads SNHLY; CDR2 reads FYNNEI. J was trimmed by 5 bases and V by 6 bases; bases with no gene match: 11. The CDR3 totals 15 residues.

This clone appeared a few times. The chain uses TRBV15 and TRBJ2-7; D is uncertain. The V and J ends lost 6 bases and 4 bases respectively, with 19 bases between them. The CDR3 is made up of 15 amino acids. Per germline, CDR1 LNHNV and CDR2 YYDKDF (reference sequence). CDR3 in amino acids: CATSQNLGLGYEQYF. Here the CDR3 DNA reads TGTGCCACCAGTCAAAATCTGGGTTTAGGGTACGAGCAGTACTTC.

CDR3 amino acids: CASSAGGWNTGELFF. CDR3 nucleotide sequence: TGTGCCAGCAGCGCTGGGGGTTGGAACACCGGGGAGCTGTTTTTT. The rearrangement uses TRBV7-3 and TRBJ2-2; D possibly uses TRBD1 or TRBD2 (5 bases each). The CDR3 runs 15 residues. Germline lookup yields CDR1 SGHTA and CDR2 FQGTGA. V was pared by 5 bases and J by 1 base, with 11 bases between.

This chain links TRBV6-1 with TRBJ2-5, with unresolved D. The DNA matches TRBJ2-7 better at its end, which makes the J call doubtful. The CDR3 runs to 14 residues. Germline loops: CDR1 MNHNS, CDR2 SASEGT. The CDR3, as DNA: TGTGCCAGCACTGGAGCCCCGACCCTCTACGAGCAGTACTTC. Protein: CASTGAPTLYEQYF.

V is TRBV18 and J is TRBJ2-3, with 7 positions matching TRBD1. CDR1 KGHSH and CDR2 LQKENI come from the germline V gene. V was clipped by 4 bases and J by 2 bases; unmatched bases: 3. The CDR3 extends over 14 amino acids. CDR3 residues: CASSQGTVTDTQYF. As DNA, the CDR3 is TGTGCCAGCTCACAAGGGACAGTCACAGATACGCAGTATTTT.

The V and J genes are TRBV11-1 and TRBJ1-4; no definite D call. This CDR3 region has 13 residues. The germline CDR1 and CDR2 sequences are SGHAT and FQDESV (reference sequence). V lost 4 bases to trimming and J lost 3 bases, with 6 bases between them. Here the CDR3 DNA reads TGTGCCAGCAGCTACGGTCCTAATGAAAAACTGTTTTTT. This encodes CASSYGPNEKLFF.

Concerning this clone itself: The same CDR3 arises from other DNA sequences in this sample as well. This rearrangement joins TRBV5-1 to TRBJ2-2, with D perhaps matching TRBD1 (5 bases). Germline CDR1 is SGHRS and CDR2 is YFSETQ. Trimming pared 0 bases from V and 0 bases from J, leaving 9 bases between. The CDR3 spans 16 residues. The CDR3 coding sequence is TGCGCCAGCAGCTTGGCGACAGACTCGAACACCGGGGAGCTGTTTTTT. Protein: CASSLATDSNTGELFF.

This chain uses TRBV2 with TRBJ1-3, with 9 bases matching TRBD1. J lost 9 bases, V lost 3 bases, and 9 bases had no gene match. This CDR3 is built from 15 residues. Germline V gene lookup returns CDR1 SNHLY and CDR2 FYNNEI. The CDR3 DNA reads as TGTGCCAGCAGTGAGGTGGGACAGGGACGCCGCACCATATATTTT. This codes for CASSEVGQGRRTIYF.

This clone is a singleton in its sample. This chain joins TRBV7-2 and TRBJ1-3, with D hard to call. The germline V gene has CDR1 SGHTA and CDR2 FQGNSA. Trimming shortened V by 2 bases and J by 2 bases, and 13 bases separated the two germline ends. The CDR3 is 16 residues long. The chain's CDR3 is CASSLTAGLPGNTIYF. The CDR3 DNA is TGTGCCAGCAGCTTAACGGCCGGATTACCTGGAAACACCATATATTTT.

The chain links TRBV7-3 to TRBJ2-2, with a tentative D call TRBD2 (5 bases). The CDR3 runs 13 residues. V gave up 5 bases and J gave up 6 bases, with 10 bases separating them. Germline lookup yields CDR1 SGHTA and CDR2 FQGTGA. As DNA, the CDR3 is TGTGCCAGCAGCGTGCGGGCCCCCGGGGAGCTGTTTTTT. Protein sequence: CASSVRAPGELFF.

CDR3 sequence (DNA): TGTGCCAGCAGCCCGGACAGAGTAAGACCCGGGGAGCTGTTTTTT. Translating gives CASSPDRVRPGELFF. This rearrangement joins TRBV6-1 to TRBJ2-2, with D possibly being TRBD1 (6 bases). Deletions cut 6 bases from V and 6 bases from J, with 17 bases between. The CDR3 is made up of 15 amino acids. CDR1 and CDR2 (germline): MNHNS, SASEGT.

J is TRBJ1-1 and V is TRBV10-3; D may be TRBD1 (5 bases). This CDR3 has 16 amino acids. Trimming left V 3 bases short and J 3 bases short, with 17 bases between. The germline V gene has CDR1 ENHRY and CDR2 SYGVKD. CDR3 in amino acids: CAISDSWGPGHTEAFF. The CDR3 bases are TGTGCCATCAGTGATAGTTGGGGACCGGGGCACACTGAAGCTTTCTTT.

This clone is a singleton in its sample. Germline is not matched at one junction end, which may reflect a read error. The gene calls are TRBV10-2 and TRBJ1-5, with D possibly TRBD1 on 6 matching bases. Germline V CDR1 and CDR2: WSHSY, SAAADI. CDR3 length: 12 amino acids. The CDR3 nucleotides read TGCGCCAGCAGTGTACGGGGGCAGCTCCAGCATTTT. Protein: CASSVRGQLQHF.

DNA of the CDR3: TGTGCCAGCAGCCAAGCCGCACAGGGCCCCGTTGGGGCTGAAGCTTTCTTT. This sequence encodes CASSQAAQGPVGAEAFF. The chain recombines TRBV4-2 with TRBJ1-1, with D perhaps TRBD1 (6 bases). The CDR3 covers 17 residues. V lost 1 base to trimming and J lost 6 bases, with 21 bases between them. Germline values: CDR1 LGHNA, CDR2 YNFKEQ.

The chain carries TRBV12-5 and TRBJ2-5; either TRBD1 or TRBD2 may fit D (5 bases each). Looked up from germline, CDR1 is LGHNT and CDR2 is FRNRAP. The V gene lost 0 bases and the J gene lost 5 bases, with 19 bases spanning the gap. The CDR3 has 17 residues. CDR3 sequence: CASGLVPGPGGPETQYF. The CDR3 DNA is TGTGCTAGTGGTTTGGTCCCGGGACCCGGTGGACCGGAGACCCAGTACTTC.

The chain employs TRBV6-5 and TRBJ1-4, with D hard to call. Deletions cut 5 bases from V and 8 bases from J, with 15 bases between. The length of the CDR3 is 14 residues. Germline lookup yields CDR1 MNHEY and CDR2 SVGAGI. The CDR3 spells CASSQSEGKEKLFF. The CDR3 nucleotides read TGTGCCAGCAGTCAGTCGGAAGGGAAGGAAAAACTGTTTTTT.

This chain uses TRBV19 with TRBJ2-3; perhaps D is TRBD1 or TRBD2 (5 bases each). Trimming removed 7 bases from V and 1 base from J, with 12 bases in between. The CDR3 length is 14 residues. Germline CDR1 reads LNHDA; CDR2 reads SQIVND (reference sequence). The CDR3 coding sequence is TGTGCCAGTACCACGACAGCGGGCACAGATACGCAGTATTTT. As protein: CASTTTAGTDTQYF.

This clone turned up a few times. The rearrangement links TRBV7-9 to TRBJ2-7; no firm D call. From germline, CDR1 is SEHNR and CDR2 FQNEAQ (reference sequence). There are 10 residues in the CDR3. V lost 6 bases and J lost 4, with 4 bases in between. The CDR3 sequence: CASSGYEQYF. In DNA, the CDR3 is TGTGCCAGCAGTGGGTACGAGCAGTACTTC.

The CDR3 loop is CASSQRGNQPQHF. The CDR3 nucleotides are TGTGCCAGCAGCCAACGAGGGAATCAGCCCCAGCATTTT. The chain carries TRBV14 and TRBJ1-5; D gene ambiguous. CDR3 length equals 13 residues. In germline, CDR1 is SGHDN, CDR2 FVKESK. With 2 bases removed from V and 4 bases from J, the gap between germline ends came to 6 bases.

The chain uses TRBV11-2 and TRBJ1-4; tentative D call: TRBD1 (6 bases). In germline, CDR1 is SGHAT, CDR2 FQNNGV. The germline V and J ends were trimmed by 3 bases and 1 base, with 9 bases remaining between them. There are 15 residues in the CDR3. Written as DNA, the CDR3 is TGTGCCAGCAGCTTTGGGACACTAACTAATGAAAAACTGTTTTTT. This gives the protein CASSFGTLTNEKLFF.

The chain is built from TRBV27 and TRBJ2-1, with 9 bases matching TRBD2. Germline CDR1 reads MNHEY; CDR2 reads SMNVEV (reference sequence). The CDR3 spans 17 residues. The junction had 13 bases not matched to a gene; V was cut back by 6 bases and J by 4 bases. CDR3 DNA sequence: TGTGCCAGCAGCTTTTCCTTTAGAGCGGGGGGATACAATGAGCAGTTCTTC. Its protein is CASSFSFRAGGYNEQFF.

The chain combines TRBV19 with TRBJ1-1; D possibly corresponds to TRBD1 (6 bases). Deletions cut 3 bases from V and 3 bases from J, with 8 bases between. The CDR3 has 13 amino acids. Germline CDR1 LNHDA, CDR2 SQIVND (reference sequence). The CDR3 DNA reads as TGTGCCAGTAGTATTGAGGGGGACACTGAAGCTTTCTTT. Translated: CASSIEGDTEAFF.